This TCR beta chain was recorded in a study of cytomegalovirus exposure and HLA in healthy donors (dated by TCRdb to about 2017). Broadly, across the study: According to a later analysis, one platform produced both the 100 to 150 validation repertoires and the 666 repertoires of the first cohort. The study combined high-throughput TCR immunosequencing, statistical association of individual TCRs with disease status, and machine learning to predict cytomegalovirus infection status. Along with the 666-subject first cohort, a separate validation cohort of 120 different subjects was used. The study aimed to test whether signatures of past pathogen exposure could be identified by cataloging public T cell receptors. The investigation overall reported the following: In vitro tests confirmed that a few of the cytomegalovirus-associated TCR beta chains recognize cytomegalovirus antigens. In both the original and validation cohorts, the classifier was reported to diagnose cytomegalovirus status with high specificity and sensitivity. In a later analysis, TCRs clustered in the first cohort were found to also tend to co-occur in the 120 or so validation repertoires, with approximately 95% of cluster scores above 0. The authors suggested that the approach could potentially be generalized to other disease states and immunological phenotypes. Most TCR sequences were observed very rarely across donors, whereas some public TCRs were present in many individuals. In the study, 150 to 200 TCR beta chains were listed as associated with cytomegalovirus. The validation cohort had no HLA typing available for a later analysis, so co-occurrence within that cohort was assessed over all 130 or so repertoires.

The donors were included in the validation cohort of 100 to 150 subjects, a group kept apart from the approximately 690-subject first cohort. The CDR3 spans 14 residues, from the cysteine through the phenylalanine. The only DNA kept is the CDR3, 42 bases in frame from the first base. In the germline V gene, CDR1 corresponds to KGHSH and CDR2 to LQKENI. V is shortened by 2 bases, J by 7 bases, and the region joining them spans 14 bases. Libraries were built with the immunoSEQ multiplex PCR assay. In the authors' own workflow: A statistical classification framework was built to diagnose cytomegalovirus status from the catalog of TCR beta chain sequences. TCRdb stores this immuneACCESS table with in-frame sequences only. Part of the clones is absent; in the studies checked, under half of the shortfall reflects unresolved V genes, and no reason is known for the rest. That table supplies the V and J calls and clone size; D and trimming were determined from the DNA. In all, the sample holds 150,000 to 200,000 clones, and roughly 84% of those were seen once. The ten most abundant clones make up about 3% of the sample.

For this clone: Its antigen is not yet known. No clone much larger than this one lies a single base away; base qualities are absent.

The receptor was derived from a woman aged 18 to 35 in good health and CMV-seropositive. The chain couples TRBV18 to TRBJ2-5; possibly the D gene is TRBD1, per 6 matching bases. The sequenced sample consisted of PBMCs. The CDR3 is CASSPSLGAGTQYF. The nucleotide sequence reads TGTGCCAGCTCACCATCGCTGGGGGCGGGGACCCAGTACTTC.